This TCR beta chain is from a study of blood T cell repertoires in COVID-19. The CDR3 extends over 16 amino acids. Germline V gene data show CDR1 as SGHDT and CDR2 as YYEEEE. V was trimmed by 0 bases and J by 0 bases, leaving 12 bases between them. Data came from immunoSEQ multiplex PCR; TCRdb stores just in-frame clones and leaves some out. The repertoire consists of a few hundred thousand clones, with 70% to 90% occurring once and the leading ten covering 3%. The receptor was derived from a woman aged 25 to 39 with COVID-19, enrolled during active disease. J is TRBJ1-1 and V is TRBV5-6, with D hard to call. Sequencing was carried out using peripheral blood. CDR3: CASSLGPGRLNTEAFF. In DNA, the CDR3 is TGTGCCAGCAGCTTGGGGCCTGGCAGGTTGAACACTGAAGCTTTCTTT.